This T cell receptor beta chain derives from a study of blood T cells in healthy people across ages. Trimming cost V 5 bases and J 4 bases, with 17 bases left between them. The CDR3 length is 15 residues. The germline CDR1 and CDR2 sequences are SGHNT and YENEEA. Samples had at least 7 million PBMCs isolated from them. The total RNA that was extracted per sample amounted to at least 5.5 micrograms. For the second PCR, which ran for about 7 to 11 cycles, a sample-barcoded 5' primer and a J-beta primer mix were used. Researchers report that a template-switch adaptor with 12 random nucleotides tagged each cDNA molecule. Each single sample gave us at least 2.5 million CDR3-containing paired-end reads. In TCRdb, the 5' RACE reads were re-called with MiXCR into one record per CDR3 protein. The table shows 1.5 million to 2 million distinct CDR3 sequences, with roughly 43% occurring only once.

J is TRBJ1-2 and V is TRBV11-3, with TRBD1 as a possible D gene (6 bases). The TCR sequence derives from a human donor in good health. The sequenced material came from blood. The CDR3 nucleotides read TGTGCCAGCAGCCAATTTCCGACAGGACTCTATGGCTACACCTTC. It is translated as CASSQFPTGLYGYTF. The full variable domain, its missing parts supplied by reference TRBV11-3 and TRBJ1-2, is EAGVVQSPRYKIIEKKQPVAFWCNPISGHNTLYWYLQNLGQGPELLIRYENEEAVDDSQLPKDRFSAERLKGVDSTLKIQPAELGDSAVYLCASSQFPTGLYGYTFGSGTRLTVV.